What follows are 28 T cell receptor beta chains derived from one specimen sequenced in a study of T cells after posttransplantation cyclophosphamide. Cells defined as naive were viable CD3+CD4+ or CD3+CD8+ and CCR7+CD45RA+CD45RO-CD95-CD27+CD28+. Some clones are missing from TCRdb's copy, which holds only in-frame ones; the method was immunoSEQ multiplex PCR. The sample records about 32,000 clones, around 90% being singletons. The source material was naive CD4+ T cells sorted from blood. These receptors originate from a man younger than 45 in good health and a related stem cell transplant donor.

CDR3 sequence (DNA): TGTGCCAGTAGTAAGGCAGGGTATACTGAAGCTTTCTTT. Protein sequence: CASSKAGYTEAFF. V usage is TRBV19 and J usage is TRBJ1-1; a possible D gene is TRBD1 (5 bases). The CDR3 covers 13 residues. The germline V gene encodes CDR1 LNHDA and CDR2 SQIVND (reference sequence). V was pared by 4 bases and J by 5 bases, with 11 bases between.

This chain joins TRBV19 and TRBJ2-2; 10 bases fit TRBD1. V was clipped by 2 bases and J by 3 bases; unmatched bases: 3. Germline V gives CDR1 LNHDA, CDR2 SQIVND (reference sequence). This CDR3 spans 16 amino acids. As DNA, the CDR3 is TGTGCCAGTAGTATACTTGGGACAGGGGACACCGGGGAGCTGTTTTTT. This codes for CASSILGTGDTGELFF. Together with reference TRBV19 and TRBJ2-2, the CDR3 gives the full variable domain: DGGITQSPKYLFRKEGQNVTLSCEQNLNHDAMYWYRQDPGQGLRLIYYSQIVNDFQKGDIAEGYSVSREKKESFPLTVTSAQKNPTAFYLCASSILGTGDTGELFFGEGSRLTVL.

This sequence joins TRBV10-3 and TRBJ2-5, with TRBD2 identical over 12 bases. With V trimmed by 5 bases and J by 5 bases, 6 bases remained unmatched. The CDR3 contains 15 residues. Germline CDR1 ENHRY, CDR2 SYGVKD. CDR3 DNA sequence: TGTGCCATCAGTCTACTAGCGGGGGGCATCGAGACCCAGTACTTC. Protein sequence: CAISLLAGGIETQYF.

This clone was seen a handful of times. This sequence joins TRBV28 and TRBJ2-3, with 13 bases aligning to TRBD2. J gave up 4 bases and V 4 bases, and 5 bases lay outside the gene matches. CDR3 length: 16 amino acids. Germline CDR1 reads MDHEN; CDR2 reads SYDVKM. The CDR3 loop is CASSSWTSGGADTQYF. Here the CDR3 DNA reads TGTGCCAGCAGTTCGTGGACTAGCGGGGGTGCAGATACGCAGTATTTT.

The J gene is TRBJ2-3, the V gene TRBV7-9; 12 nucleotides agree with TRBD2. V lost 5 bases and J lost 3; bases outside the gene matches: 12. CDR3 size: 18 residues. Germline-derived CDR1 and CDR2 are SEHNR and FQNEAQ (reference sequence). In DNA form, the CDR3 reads TGTGCCAGCAGCCTTAGGCGGCTAGCGGGGGGGCGGACAGATACGCAGTATTTT. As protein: CASSLRRLAGGRTDTQYF.

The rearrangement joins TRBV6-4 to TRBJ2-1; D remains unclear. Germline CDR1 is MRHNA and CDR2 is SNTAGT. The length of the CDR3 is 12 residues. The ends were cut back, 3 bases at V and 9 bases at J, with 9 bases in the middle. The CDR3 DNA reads TGTGCCAGCAGTGATCCGCCGGGTGAGCAGTTCTTC. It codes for CASSDPPGEQFF.

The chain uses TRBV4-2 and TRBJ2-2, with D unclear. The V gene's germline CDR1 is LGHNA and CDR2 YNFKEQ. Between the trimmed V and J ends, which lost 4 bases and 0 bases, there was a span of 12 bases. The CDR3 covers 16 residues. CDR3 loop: CASSRRKEANTGELFF. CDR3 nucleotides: TGTGCCAGCAGCCGGCGGAAGGAAGCGAACACCGGGGAGCTGTTTTTT.

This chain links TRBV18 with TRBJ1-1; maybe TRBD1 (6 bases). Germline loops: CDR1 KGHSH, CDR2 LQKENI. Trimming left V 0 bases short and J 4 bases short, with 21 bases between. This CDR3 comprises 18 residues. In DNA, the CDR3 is TGTGCCAGCTCACCACCGTCCGGGTGGGCAGGGGAGGGCACTGAAGCTTTCTTT. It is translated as CASSPPSGWAGEGTEAFF. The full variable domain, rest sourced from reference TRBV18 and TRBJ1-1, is NAGVMQNPRHLVRRRGQEARLRCSPMKGHSHVYWYRQLPEEGLKFMVYLQKENIIDESGMPKERFSAEFPKEGPSILRIQQVVRGDSAAYFCASSPPSGWAGEGTEAFFGQGTRLTVV.

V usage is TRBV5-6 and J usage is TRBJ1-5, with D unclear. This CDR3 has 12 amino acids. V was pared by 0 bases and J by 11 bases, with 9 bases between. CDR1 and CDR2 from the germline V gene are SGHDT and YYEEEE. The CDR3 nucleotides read TGTGCCAGCAGCTTGGCAACGGGAGCCCAGCATTTT. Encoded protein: CASSLATGAQHF. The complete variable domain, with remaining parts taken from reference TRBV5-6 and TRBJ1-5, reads DAGVTQSPTHLIKTRGQQVTLRCSPKSGHDTVSWYQQALGQGPQFIFQYYEEEERQRGNFPDRFSGHQFPNYSSELNVNALLLGDSALYLCASSLATGAQHFGDGTRLSIL.

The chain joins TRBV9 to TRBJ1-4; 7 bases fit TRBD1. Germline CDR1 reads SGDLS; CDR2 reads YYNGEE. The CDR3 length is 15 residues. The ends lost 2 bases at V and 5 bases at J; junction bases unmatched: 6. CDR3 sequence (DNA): TGTGCCAGCAGCGTCTTCGGGACAGACAATGAAAAACTGTTTTTT. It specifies CASSVFGTDNEKLFF. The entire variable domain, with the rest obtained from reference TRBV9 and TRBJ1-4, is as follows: DSGVTQTPKHLITATGQRVTLRCSPRSGDLSVYWYQQSLDQGLQFLIQYYNGEERAKGNILERFSAQQFPDLHSELNLSSLELGDSALYFCASSVFGTDNEKLFFGSGTQLSVL.

The CDR3 reads CASSIGQGVNTGELFF. CDR3 nucleotide sequence: TGTGCCAGTAGTATAGGACAGGGGGTGAACACCGGGGAGCTGTTTTTT. This rearrangement joins TRBV19 to TRBJ2-2, with TRBD1 matching over 9 bases. Per germline, CDR1 LNHDA and CDR2 SQIVND (reference sequence). The CDR3 has 16 residues. Unmatched junction bases numbered 1, after V lost 1 base and J lost 1 base.

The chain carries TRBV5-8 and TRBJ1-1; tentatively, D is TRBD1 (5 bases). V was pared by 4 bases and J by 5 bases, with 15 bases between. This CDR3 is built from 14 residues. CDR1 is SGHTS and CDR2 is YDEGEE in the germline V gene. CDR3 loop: CASSPGPGRTEAFF. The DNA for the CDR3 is TGTGCCAGCAGCCCGGGGCCCGGGAGGACTGAAGCTTTCTTT.

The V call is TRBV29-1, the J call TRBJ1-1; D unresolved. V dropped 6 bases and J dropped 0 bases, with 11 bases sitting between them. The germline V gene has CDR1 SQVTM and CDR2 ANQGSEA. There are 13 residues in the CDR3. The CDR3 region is CSVMGRLNTEAFF. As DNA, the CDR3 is TGCAGCGTCATGGGCAGACTGAACACTGAAGCTTTCTTT.

The CDR3 spells CASTTGQGVLYEQYF. The CDR3 DNA follows: TGTGCCAGCACCACGGGACAGGGGGTACTCTACGAGCAGTACTTC. This chain joins TRBV6-6 and TRBJ2-5; TRBD1 matches at 11 bases. The end of the DNA is better explained by TRBJ2-7, so the J call may be wrong. The CDR3 loop spans 15 amino acids. Germline-derived CDR1 and CDR2 are MNHNY and SVGAGI (reference sequence).

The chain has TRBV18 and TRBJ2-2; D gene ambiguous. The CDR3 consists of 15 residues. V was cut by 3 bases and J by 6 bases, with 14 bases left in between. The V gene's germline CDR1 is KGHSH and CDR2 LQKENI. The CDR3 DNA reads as TGTGCCAGCTCACCCTTAGGAGTCGGTGCCGGGGAGCTGTTTTTT. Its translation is CASSPLGVGAGELFF.

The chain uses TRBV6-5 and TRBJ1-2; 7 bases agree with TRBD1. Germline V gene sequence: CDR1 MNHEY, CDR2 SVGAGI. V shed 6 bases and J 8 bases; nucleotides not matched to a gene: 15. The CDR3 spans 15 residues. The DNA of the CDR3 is TGTGCCAGCAGGGACATGGGTTCGACAGGGAGCGGCTACACCTTC. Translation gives CASRDMGSTGSGYTF.

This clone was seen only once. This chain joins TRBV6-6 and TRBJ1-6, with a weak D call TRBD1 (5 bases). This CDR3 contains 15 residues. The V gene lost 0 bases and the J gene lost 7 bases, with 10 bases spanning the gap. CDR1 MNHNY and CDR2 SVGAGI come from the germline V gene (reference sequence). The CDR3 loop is CASSYSGEGNSPLHF. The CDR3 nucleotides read TGTGCCAGCAGTTACTCAGGGGAGGGAAATTCACCCCTCCACTTT.

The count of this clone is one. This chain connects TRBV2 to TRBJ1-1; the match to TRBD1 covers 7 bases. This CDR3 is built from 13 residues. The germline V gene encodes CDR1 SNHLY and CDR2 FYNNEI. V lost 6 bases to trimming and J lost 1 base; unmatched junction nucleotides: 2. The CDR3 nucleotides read TGTGCCAGCAGAGGACAGGAGAACACTGAAGCTTTCTTT. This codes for CASRGQENTEAFF.

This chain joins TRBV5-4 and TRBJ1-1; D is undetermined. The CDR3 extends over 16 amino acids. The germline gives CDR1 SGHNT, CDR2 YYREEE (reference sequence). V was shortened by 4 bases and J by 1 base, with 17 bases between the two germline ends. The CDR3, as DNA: TGTGCCAGCAGCGTTGGAGGTCGGGTACAGAACACTGAAGCTTTCTTT. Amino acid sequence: CASSVGGRVQNTEAFF.

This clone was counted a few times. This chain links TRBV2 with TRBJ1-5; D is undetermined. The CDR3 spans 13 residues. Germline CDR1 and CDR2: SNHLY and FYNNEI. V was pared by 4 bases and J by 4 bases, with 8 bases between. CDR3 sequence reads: CASSVGSNQPQHF. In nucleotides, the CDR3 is TGTGCCAGCAGTGTAGGGAGTAATCAGCCCCAGCATTTT. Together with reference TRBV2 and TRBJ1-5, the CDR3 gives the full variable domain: EPEVTQTPSHQVTQMGQEVILRCVPISNHLYFYWYRQILGQKVEFLVSFYNNEISEKSEIFDDQFSVERPDGSNFTLKIRSTKLEDSAMYFCASSVGSNQPQHFGDGTRLSIL.

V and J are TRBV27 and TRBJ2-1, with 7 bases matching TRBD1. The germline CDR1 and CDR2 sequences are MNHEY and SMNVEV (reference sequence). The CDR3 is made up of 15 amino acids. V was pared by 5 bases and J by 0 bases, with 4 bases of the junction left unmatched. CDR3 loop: CASSPRDSSYNEQFF. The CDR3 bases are TGTGCCAGCAGTCCCCGGGACAGCTCCTACAATGAGCAGTTCTTC.

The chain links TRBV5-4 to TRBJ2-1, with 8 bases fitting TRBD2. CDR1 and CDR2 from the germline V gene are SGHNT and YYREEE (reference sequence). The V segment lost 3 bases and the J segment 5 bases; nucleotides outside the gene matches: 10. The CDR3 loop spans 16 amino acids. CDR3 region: CASSSRGGRVHNEQFF. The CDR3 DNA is TGTGCCAGCAGCTCCCGGGGGGGGAGAGTACACAATGAGCAGTTCTTC.

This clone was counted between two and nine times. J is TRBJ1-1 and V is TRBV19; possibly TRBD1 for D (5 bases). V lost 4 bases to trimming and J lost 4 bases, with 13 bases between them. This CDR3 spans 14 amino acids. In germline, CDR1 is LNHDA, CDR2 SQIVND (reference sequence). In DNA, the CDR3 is TGTGCCAGTAGTACTTCCAGGGTAGGCACTGAAGCTTTCTTT. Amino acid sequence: CASSTSRVGTEAFF.

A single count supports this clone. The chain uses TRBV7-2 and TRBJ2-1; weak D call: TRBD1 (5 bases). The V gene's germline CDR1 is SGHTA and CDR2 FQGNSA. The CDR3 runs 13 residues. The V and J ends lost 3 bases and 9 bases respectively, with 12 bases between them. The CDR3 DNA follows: TGTGCCAGCAGCTTCCAAGGGGCCGGTGAGCAGTTCTTC. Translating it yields CASSFQGAGEQFF. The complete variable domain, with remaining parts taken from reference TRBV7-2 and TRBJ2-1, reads GAGVSQSPSNKVTEKGKDVELRCDPISGHTALYWYRQSLGQGLEFLIYFQGNSAPDKSGLPSDRFSAERTGGSVSTLTIQRTQQEDSAVYLCASSFQGAGEQFFGPGTRLTVL.

In nucleotides, the CDR3 is TGTGCCAGCAGAAATTTCGACAGGGTCCCCTACGAGCAGTACTTC. As protein: CASRNFDRVPYEQYF. The V call is TRBV6-1, the J call TRBJ2-7; TRBD1 agrees at 7 bases. Germline V gene sequence: CDR1 MNHNS, CDR2 SASEGT. This CDR3 comprises 15 residues. The V and J ends lost 6 bases and 2 bases, in that order; junction bases with no gene match: 10.

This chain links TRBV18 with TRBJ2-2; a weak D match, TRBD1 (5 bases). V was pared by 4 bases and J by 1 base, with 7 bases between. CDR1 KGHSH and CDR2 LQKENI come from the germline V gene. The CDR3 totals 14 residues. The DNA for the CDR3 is TGTGCCAGCTCACGAGGACAGAACACCGGGGAGCTGTTTTTT. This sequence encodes CASSRGQNTGELFF.

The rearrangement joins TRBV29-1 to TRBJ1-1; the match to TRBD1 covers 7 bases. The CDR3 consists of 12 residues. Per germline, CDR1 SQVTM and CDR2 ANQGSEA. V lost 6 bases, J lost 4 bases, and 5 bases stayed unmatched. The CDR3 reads CSVQGFGTEAFF. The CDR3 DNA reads TGCAGCGTACAGGGGTTTGGCACTGAAGCTTTCTTT.

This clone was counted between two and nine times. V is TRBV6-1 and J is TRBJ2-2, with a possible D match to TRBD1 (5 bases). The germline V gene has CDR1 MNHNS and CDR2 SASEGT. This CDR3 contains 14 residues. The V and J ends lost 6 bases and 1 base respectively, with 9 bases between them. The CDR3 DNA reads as TGTGCCAGCAGCCGCGACAGGAACACCGGGGAGCTGTTTTTT. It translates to CASSRDRNTGELFF.